This T cell receptor beta chain stems from a study of T cell repertoires in cytomegalovirus infection. General observations from the study: Public TCR beta family frequency separated CMV-and-HLA carriers, including in an independent cohort.

V dropped 0 bases and J dropped 3 bases, with 17 bases sitting between them. Germline values: CDR1 LGHNA, CDR2 YSLEER. The CDR3 spans 17 residues. About this clonotype: Its antigen is unidentified.

TCRdb ran MiXCR on the reads and lists one entry per CDR3 protein. This table holds approximately 910,000 distinct CDR3 sequences, roughly 31% found once. The V and J genes are TRBV4-3 and TRBJ1-2; D remains ambiguous. This clonotype was sampled from a human donor in good health (CMV status not recorded). Some clones in this sample may be carry-over from other donors' samples. The sample in question was cultured CD8+ T cells from PBMCs, obtained from culture after CMV antigen stimulation. The CDR3: CASSQDWGQVGDYGYTF. The CDR3 region has the DNA TGCGCCAGCAGCCAAGATTGGGGTCAGGTCGGGGACTATGGCTACACCTTC.